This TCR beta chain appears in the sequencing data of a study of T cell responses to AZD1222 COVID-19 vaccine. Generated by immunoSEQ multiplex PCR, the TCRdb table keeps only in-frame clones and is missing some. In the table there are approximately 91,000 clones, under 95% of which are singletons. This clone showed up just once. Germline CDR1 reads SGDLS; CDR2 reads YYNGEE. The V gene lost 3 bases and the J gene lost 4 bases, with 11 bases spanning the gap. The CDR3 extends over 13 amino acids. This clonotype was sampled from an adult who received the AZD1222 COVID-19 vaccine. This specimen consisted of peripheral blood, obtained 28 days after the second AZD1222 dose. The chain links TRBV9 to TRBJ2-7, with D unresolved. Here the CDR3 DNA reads TGTGCCAGCAGCGCCGGATCCAATTACGAGCAGTACTTC. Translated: CASSAGSNYEQYF.